This T cell receptor beta chain emerged from a study of T-cell memory formation after mild COVID-19 (dated by TCRdb to 2020 to 2022). Concerning the study at large: TCR sequence clusters from the two donors were largely donor specific. T-cell clones expanding and contracting after mild COVID-19 in two donors were tracked by longitudinal TCRalpha and TCRbeta repertoire sequencing. Two young, previously healthy adult volunteers, one female and one male, were included in the cohort. Here is what the overall study found, with its caveats: Contracting CD4+ clones were located mainly in the CM and EM memory subsets, whereas CD8+ clones were found to be enriched in EMRA. The study covered only a couple of mild cases, and larger cohorts including severe cases with pre-infection samples were considered necessary. Clones that contracted from day 15 to 85 showed balanced CD4/CD8 phenotypes, whereas a second wave of clones that expanded from day 15 to 37 leaned towards CD4+. Some responding clones were found in pre-infection memory, which suggests that pre-existing cross-reactive memory T cells took part in the SARS-CoV-2 response. SARS-CoV-2 specificity of the second-wave clones peaking on day 37 was not confirmed.

This clonotype turned up a few times. Its antigen is unknown. Base qualities are not recorded, but no much larger clone differs from it by a single base. V is shortened by 0 bases, J by 5 bases, and the region joining them spans 8 bases. The germline V gene encodes CDR1 LNHNV and CDR2 YYDKDF (reference sequence). Spanning cysteine to phenylalanine, the CDR3 consists of 13 amino acids. Solely the CDR3 DNA is kept, with 39 bases framed from the first base. Sequenced on an Illumina NovaSeq 6000. TCRalpha and TCRbeta cDNA libraries were built by 5'RACE with constant-segment primers, adding sample barcodes and unique molecular identifiers. RNA was extracted from every sample with Trizol reagent. Amplification of the libraries took two PCR steps, and the second step added a second sample barcode plus Illumina TruSeq adapters. Sequencing of libraries was performed on an Illumina NovaSeq with 2 x 150 bp paired-end reads. The original pipeline was this. With migec v1.2.7, reads were demultiplexed and then collapsed into UMI-guided consensus sequences. Using mixcr v2.1.11, UMI consensuses were aligned to TRA and TRB V and J templates and then assembled into clonotypes. Expanded or contracted clonotypes were those called significant by both edgeR and NoisET, with noise models trained on biological replicates. For edgeR calls, the thresholds were a false discovery rate-adjusted p below 0.01 and a log2 fold-change of 1. As an exploratory analysis of dynamics, max-normalized trajectories of the 1000 most abundant clonotypes were examined by PCA with hierarchical clustering. The CD4 or CD8 phenotype of responding clones was assigned using the separately sequenced CD4+ and CD8+ repertoires. TCRdb itself trimmed the public reads at Q25 with fastp, ran MiXCR and retained productive beta chains. Rows matching on CDR3 protein sequence are summarized as one entry with the most common DNA and genes. TCRdb's processing, not the authors' own work, is the source of the V and J calls. This sample lists hundreds of thousands of distinct CDR3 sequences; approximately 15% were detected once. The ten largest clones capture around 2.2% of the sample.

Ficoll-Paque density gradient centrifugation was used to isolate PBMCs. Sequenced material: PBMCs or a T cell subset sorted from them (not recorded which). The receptor was derived from an adult woman who had mild COVID-19 (a few samples of this study predate the infection). The sample titles of this study are shuffled in the database, so cell type and time point are left out; the donor was told from shared clones. The chain couples TRBV15 to TRBJ2-7; the D gene is unclear. The DNA reads TGTGCCACCAGCAGAGATTCCAGCAACGAGCAGTACTTC. The resulting protein is CATSRDSSNEQYF.